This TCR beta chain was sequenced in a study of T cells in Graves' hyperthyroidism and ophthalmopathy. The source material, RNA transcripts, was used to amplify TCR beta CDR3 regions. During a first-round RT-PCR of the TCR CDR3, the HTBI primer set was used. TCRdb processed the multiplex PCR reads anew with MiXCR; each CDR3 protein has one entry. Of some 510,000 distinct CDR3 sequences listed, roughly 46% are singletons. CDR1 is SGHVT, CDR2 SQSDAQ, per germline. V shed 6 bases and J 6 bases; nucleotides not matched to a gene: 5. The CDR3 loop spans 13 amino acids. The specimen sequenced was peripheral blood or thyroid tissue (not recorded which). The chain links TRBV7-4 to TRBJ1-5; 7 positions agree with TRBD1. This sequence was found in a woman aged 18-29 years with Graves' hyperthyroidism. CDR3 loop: CASSPHRGQPQHF. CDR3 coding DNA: TGTGCCAGCAGTCCGCACAGGGGTCAGCCCCAGCATTTT.